One and the same sample provided the 8 T cell receptor beta chains below, sequenced in a study of a mutant IDH1 vaccine in newly diagnosed glioma. Method: immunoSEQ multiplex PCR; TCRdb's copy keeps in-frame clones and lacks some. Of approximately 44,000 clones listed, 70% to 80% are singletons. The antigens of these receptors remain unknown. As for time point: week 35, safety follow-up. Doses of 300 ug of mutant IDH1 20-mer peptide were given with topical imiquimod. The sequencing used PBMCs, collected from a glioma patient whose treatment included an IDH1 peptide vaccine. Receptor source: a man aged 35-49 years with glioma.

In this sample, this clone turned up once. V usage is TRBV11-3 and J usage is TRBJ2-1; D call uncertain. V was pared by 6 bases and J by 9 bases, with 9 bases between. CDR1 and CDR2 (germline): SGHNT, YENEEA. CDR3 length: 11 amino acids. The chain's CDR3 is CASRLTGEQFF. Here the CDR3 DNA reads TGTGCCAGCAGGTTAACGGGTGAGCAGTTCTTC.

V is TRBV7-2 and J is TRBJ2-1, with a tentative D call TRBD2 (5 bases). Trimming left V 0 bases short and J 9 bases short, with 12 bases between. CDR1 is SGHTA and CDR2 is FQGNSA in the germline V gene. This CDR3 comprises 14 residues. For the CDR3, the DNA is TGTGCCAGCAGCTTAGCGAGCAGAGGGTTTGAGCAGTTCTTC. Residues: CASSLASRGFEQFF. Combining the CDR3 with reference TRBV7-2 and TRBJ2-1 gives the whole variable domain GAGVSQSPSNKVTEKGKDVELRCDPISGHTALYWYRQSLGQGLEFLIYFQGNSAPDKSGLPSDRFSAERTGGSVSTLTIQRTQQEDSAVYLCASSLASRGFEQFFGPGTRLTVL.

Only a few counts were recorded for this clone. The chain is built from TRBV11-2 and TRBJ2-3; 8 bases are shared with TRBD2. Germline V gene data show CDR1 as SGHAT and CDR2 as FQNNGV. The CDR3 is 17 residues long. V was clipped by 2 bases and J by 4 bases; unmatched bases: 11. CDR3: CASSLPREREYSDTQYF. The CDR3 coding sequence is TGTGCCAGCAGCTTACCTCGCGAGCGGGAGTATTCAGATACGCAGTATTTT.

The gene calls are TRBV11-1 and TRBJ2-2; D is undetermined. V shed 6 bases and J shed 0 bases, with 5 bases lying between them. Germline assignment: CDR1 SGHAT and CDR2 FQDESV (reference sequence). The CDR3 runs to 13 residues. The CDR3 reads CASSLANTGELFF. The CDR3 region has the DNA TGTGCCAGCAGTCTGGCGAACACCGGGGAGCTGTTTTTT.

CDR3 amino acids: CASRAVGKSSYEQYF. The CDR3 DNA sequence: TGTGCCAGCAGGGCAGTGGGGAAAAGCTCCTACGAGCAGTACTTC. The chain is built from TRBV11-2 and TRBJ2-7; no clear D. From germline, CDR1 is SGHAT and CDR2 FQNNGV. V dropped 6 bases and J dropped 0 bases, with 15 bases sitting between them. The CDR3 is made up of 15 amino acids. Together with reference TRBV11-2 and TRBJ2-7, the CDR3 gives the full variable domain: EAGVAQSPRYKIIEKRQSVAFWCNPISGHATLYWYQQILGQGPKLLIQFQNNGVVDDSQLPKDRFSAERLKGVDSTLKIQPAKLEDSAVYLCASRAVGKSSYEQYFGPGTRLTVT.

The genes are TRBV27 and TRBJ2-2; D is perhaps TRBD1 (6 bases). CDR3 length: 13 residues. V lost 8 bases and J lost 0, with 7 bases in between. The V gene's germline CDR1 is MNHEY and CDR2 SMNVEV (reference sequence). CDR3 DNA: TGTGCCAGCCGGACAGCGAACACCGGGGAGCTGTTTTTT. Residues: CASRTANTGELFF.

The chain joins TRBV5-6 to TRBJ2-3; 8 bases are shared with TRBD2. This CDR3 is built from 15 residues. The V gene's germline CDR1 is SGHDT and CDR2 YYEEEE. Losses at the gene ends were 2 bases for V and 7 bases for J; bases not matched to a gene: 9. In DNA, the CDR3 is TGTGCCAGCAGCTTTCCCAGCGGGAGAGCATATACGCAGTATTTT. This translates into CASSFPSGRAYTQYF.

J is TRBJ2-3 and V is TRBV5-4; 12 bases match TRBD2. The CDR3 contains 16 residues. CDR1 SGHNT and CDR2 YYREEE come from the germline V gene (reference sequence). Unmatched junction bases numbered 8, after V lost 4 bases and J lost 5 bases. CDR3 loop: CASSAYRTSGVDTQYF. The DNA for the CDR3 is TGTGCCAGCAGCGCCTACAGGACTAGCGGGGTAGATACGCAGTATTTT.